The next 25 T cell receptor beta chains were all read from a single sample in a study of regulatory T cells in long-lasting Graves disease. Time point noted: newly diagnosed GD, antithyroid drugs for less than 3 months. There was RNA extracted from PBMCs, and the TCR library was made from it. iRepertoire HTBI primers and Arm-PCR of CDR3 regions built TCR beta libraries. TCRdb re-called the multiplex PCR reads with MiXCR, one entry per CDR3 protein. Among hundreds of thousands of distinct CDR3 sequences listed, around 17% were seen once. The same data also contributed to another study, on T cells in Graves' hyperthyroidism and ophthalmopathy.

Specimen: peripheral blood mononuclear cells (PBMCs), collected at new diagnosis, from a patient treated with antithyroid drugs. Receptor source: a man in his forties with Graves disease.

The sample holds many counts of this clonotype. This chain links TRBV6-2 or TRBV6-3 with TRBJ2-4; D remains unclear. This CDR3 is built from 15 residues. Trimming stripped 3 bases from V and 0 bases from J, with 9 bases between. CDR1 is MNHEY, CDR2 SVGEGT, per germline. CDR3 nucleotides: TGTGCCAGCAGTTATACAACCTTAGCCAAAAACATTCAGTACTTC. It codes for CASSYTTLAKNIQYF.

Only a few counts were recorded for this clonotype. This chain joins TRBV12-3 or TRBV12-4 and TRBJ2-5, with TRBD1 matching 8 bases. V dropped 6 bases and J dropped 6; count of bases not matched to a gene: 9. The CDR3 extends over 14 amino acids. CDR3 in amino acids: CASSPTGDAKTQYF. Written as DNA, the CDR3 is TGTGCCAGCAGCCCGACAGGGGATGCGAAGACCCAGTACTTC.

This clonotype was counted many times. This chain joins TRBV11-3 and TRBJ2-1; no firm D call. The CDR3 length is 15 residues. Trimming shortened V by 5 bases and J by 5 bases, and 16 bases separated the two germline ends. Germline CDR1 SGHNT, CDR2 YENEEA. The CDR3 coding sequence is TGTGCCAGCAGCCCTTGGACGAAAACTCACAATGAGCAGTTCTTC. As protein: CASSPWTKTHNEQFF.

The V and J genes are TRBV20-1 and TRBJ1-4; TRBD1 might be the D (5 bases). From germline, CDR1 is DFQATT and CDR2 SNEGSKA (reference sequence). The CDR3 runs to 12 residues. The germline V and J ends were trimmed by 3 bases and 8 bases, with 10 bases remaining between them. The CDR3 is CSARQGSEKLFF. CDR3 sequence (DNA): TGCAGTGCTAGGCAGGGATCGGAAAAACTGTTTTTT.

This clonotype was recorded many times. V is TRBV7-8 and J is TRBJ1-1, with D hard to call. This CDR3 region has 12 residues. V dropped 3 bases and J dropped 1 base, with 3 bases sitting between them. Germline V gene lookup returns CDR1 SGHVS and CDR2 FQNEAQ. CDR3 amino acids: CASSFPNTEAFF. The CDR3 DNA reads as TGTGCCAGCAGCTTTCCGAACACTGAAGCTTTCTTT. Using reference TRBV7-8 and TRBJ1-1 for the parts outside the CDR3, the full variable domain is GAGVSQSPRYKVAKRGQDVALRCDPISGHVSLFWYQQALGQGPEFLTYFQNEAQLDKSGLPSDRFFAERPEGSVSTLKIQRTQQEDSAVYLCASSFPNTEAFFGQGTRLTVV.

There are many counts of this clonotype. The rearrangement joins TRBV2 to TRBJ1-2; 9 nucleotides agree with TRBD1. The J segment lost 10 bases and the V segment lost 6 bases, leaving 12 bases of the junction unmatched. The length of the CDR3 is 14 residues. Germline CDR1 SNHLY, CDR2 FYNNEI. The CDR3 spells CASSPSGTGFDYTF. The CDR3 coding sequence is TGTGCCAGCAGCCCCTCCGGGACAGGGTTTGACTACACCTTC.

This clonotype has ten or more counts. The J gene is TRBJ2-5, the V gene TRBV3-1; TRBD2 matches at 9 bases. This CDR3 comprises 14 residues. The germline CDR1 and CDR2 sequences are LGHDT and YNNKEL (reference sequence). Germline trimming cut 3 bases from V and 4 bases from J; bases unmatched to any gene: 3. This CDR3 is CASSQPGLAETQYF. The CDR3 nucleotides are TGTGCCAGCAGCCAGCCGGGACTAGCAGAGACCCAGTACTTC.

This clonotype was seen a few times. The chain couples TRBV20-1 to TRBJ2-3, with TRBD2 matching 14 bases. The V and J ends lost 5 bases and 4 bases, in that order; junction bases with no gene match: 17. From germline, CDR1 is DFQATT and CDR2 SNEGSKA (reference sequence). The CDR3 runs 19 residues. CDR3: CSAALAVGLAGGPADTQYF. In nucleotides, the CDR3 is TGCAGTGCTGCACTTGCGGTTGGACTAGCGGGGGGTCCGGCAGATACGCAGTATTTT.

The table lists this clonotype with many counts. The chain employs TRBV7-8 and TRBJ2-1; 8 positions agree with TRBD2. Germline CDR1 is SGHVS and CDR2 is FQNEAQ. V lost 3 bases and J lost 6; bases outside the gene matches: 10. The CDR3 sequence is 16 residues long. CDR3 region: CASSFLLGGGRNEQFF. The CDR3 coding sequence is TGTGCCAGCAGCTTCCTCCTCGGCGGGGGGCGCAATGAGCAGTTCTTC.

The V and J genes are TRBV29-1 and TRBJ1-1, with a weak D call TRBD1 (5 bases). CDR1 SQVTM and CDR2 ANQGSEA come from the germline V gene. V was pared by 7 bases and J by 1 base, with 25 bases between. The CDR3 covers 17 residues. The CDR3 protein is CSAGGGFGLGPNTEAFF. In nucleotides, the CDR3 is TGCAGCGCTGGGGGGGGGTTCGGTTTAGGCCCGAACACTGAAGCTTTCTTT.

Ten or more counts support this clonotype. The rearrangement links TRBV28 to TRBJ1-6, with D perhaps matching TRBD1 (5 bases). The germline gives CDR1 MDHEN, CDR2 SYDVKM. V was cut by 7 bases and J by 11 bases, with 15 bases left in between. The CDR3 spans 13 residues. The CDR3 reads CASTQGRKTPLHF. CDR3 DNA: TGTGCCAGCACCCAGGGACGCAAGACACCCCTCCACTTT.

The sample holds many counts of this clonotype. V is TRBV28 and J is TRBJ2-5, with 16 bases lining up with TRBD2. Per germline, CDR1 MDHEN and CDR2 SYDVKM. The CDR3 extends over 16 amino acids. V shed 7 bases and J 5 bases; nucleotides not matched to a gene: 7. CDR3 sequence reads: CASTPGLAGGQETQYF. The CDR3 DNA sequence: TGTGCCAGCACTCCGGGACTAGCGGGGGGGCAGGAGACCCAGTACTTC.

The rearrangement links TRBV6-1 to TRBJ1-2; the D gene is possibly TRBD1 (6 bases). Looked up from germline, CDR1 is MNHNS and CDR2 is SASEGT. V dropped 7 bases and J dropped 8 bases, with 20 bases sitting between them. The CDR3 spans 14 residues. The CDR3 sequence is CASNTQGRGGGYTF. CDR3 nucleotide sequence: TGTGCCAGCAACACACAGGGACGGGGTGGAGGCTACACCTTC.

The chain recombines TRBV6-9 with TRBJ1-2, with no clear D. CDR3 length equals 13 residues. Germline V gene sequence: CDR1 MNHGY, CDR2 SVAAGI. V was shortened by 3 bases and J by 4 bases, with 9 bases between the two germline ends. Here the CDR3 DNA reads TGTGCCAGCAGTTACGGTGGCCCCTATGGCTACACCTTC. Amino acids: CASSYGGPYGYTF.

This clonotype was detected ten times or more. CDR3 residues: CASSENRGTEQFF. CDR3 bases: TGTGCCAGCAGTGAAAACAGGGGGACTGAGCAGTTCTTC. The chain carries TRBV12-3 or TRBV12-4 and TRBJ2-3; 8 bases agree with TRBD1. TRBJ2-1 matches the DNA end more closely, so the J call is doubtful. The CDR3 has 13 residues.

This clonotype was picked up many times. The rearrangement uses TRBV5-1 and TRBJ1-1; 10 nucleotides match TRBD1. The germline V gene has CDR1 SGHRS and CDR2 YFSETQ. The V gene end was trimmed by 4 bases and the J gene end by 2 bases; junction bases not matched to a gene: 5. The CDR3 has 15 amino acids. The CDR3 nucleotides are TGCGCCAGCAGCCGGGACAGGGGAACAAACACTGAAGCTTTCTTT. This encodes CASSRDRGTNTEAFF.

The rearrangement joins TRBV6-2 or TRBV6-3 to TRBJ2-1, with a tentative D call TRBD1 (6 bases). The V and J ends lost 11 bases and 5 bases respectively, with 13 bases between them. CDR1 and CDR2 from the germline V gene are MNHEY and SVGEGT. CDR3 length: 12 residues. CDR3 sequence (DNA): TGTGCCGCCTGGACAGCAAACAATGAGCAGTTCTTC. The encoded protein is CAAWTANNEQFF.

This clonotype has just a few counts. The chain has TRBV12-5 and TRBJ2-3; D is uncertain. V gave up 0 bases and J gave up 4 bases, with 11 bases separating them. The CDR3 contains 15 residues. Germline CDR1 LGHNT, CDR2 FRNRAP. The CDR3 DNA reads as TGTGCTAGTGGTTTGGTAGGTAGAGGCGCAGATACGCAGTATTTT. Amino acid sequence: CASGLVGRGADTQYF.

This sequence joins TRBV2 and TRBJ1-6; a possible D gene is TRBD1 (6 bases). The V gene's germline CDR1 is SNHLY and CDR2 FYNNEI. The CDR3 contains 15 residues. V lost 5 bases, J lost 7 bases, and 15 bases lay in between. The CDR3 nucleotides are TGTGCCAGCAGTACATCGGACAGTGTCAATTCACCCCTCCACTTT. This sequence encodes CASSTSDSVNSPLHF. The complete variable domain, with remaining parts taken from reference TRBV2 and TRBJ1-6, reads EPEVTQTPSHQVTQMGQEVILRCVPISNHLYFYWYRQILGQKVEFLVSFYNNEISEKSEIFDDQFSVERPDGSNFTLKIRSTKLEDSAMYFCASSTSDSVNSPLHFGNGTRLTVT.

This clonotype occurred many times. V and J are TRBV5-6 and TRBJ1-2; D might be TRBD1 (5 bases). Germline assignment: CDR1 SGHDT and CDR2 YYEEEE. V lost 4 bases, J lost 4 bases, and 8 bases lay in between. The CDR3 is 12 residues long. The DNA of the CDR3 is TGTGCCAGCAGCGCGGGACCCTATGGCTACACCTTC. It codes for CASSAGPYGYTF.

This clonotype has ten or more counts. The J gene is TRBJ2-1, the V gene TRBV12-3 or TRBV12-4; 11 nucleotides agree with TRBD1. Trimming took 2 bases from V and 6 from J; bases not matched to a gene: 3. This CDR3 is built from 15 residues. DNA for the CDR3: TGTGCCAGCAGTTTACCCGGGACAGGGGGCAATGAGCAGTTCTTC. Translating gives CASSLPGTGGNEQFF.

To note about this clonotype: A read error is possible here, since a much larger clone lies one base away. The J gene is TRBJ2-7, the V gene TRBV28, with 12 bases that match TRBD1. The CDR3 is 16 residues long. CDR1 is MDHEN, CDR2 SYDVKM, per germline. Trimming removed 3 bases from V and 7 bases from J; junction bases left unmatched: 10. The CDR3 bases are TGTGCCAGCAGTTTCCCAGGGACAGGGGGCTTCAATGAGCAGTACTTC. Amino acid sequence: CASSFPGTGGFNEQYF.

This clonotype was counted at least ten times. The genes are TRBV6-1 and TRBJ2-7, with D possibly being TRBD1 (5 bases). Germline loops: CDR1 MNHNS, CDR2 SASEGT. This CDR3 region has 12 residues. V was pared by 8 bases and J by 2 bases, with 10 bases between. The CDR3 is CASSTEAYEQYF. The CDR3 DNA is TGTGCCAGCTCGACAGAAGCCTACGAGCAGTACTTC.

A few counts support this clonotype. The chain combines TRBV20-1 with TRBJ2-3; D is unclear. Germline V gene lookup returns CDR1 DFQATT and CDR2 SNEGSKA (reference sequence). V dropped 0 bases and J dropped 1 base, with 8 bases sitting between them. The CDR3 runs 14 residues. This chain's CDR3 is CSARDGQGTDTQYF. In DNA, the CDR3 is TGCAGTGCTAGAGATGGCCAGGGCACAGATACGCAGTATTTT.

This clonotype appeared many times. The CDR3 region has the DNA TGTGCCAGCAGCTTCCTTAACGGTGAGCAGTTCTTC. Translated, it gives CASSFLNGEQFF. The gene calls are TRBV7-2 and TRBJ2-1, with D hard to call. The germline V gene has CDR1 SGHTA and CDR2 FQGNSA. CDR3 length: 12 residues. The V and J ends lost 3 bases and 9 bases respectively, with 9 bases between them. Looking up the rest from reference TRBV7-2 and TRBJ2-1 gives the full variable domain: GAGVSQSPSNKVTEKGKDVELRCDPISGHTALYWYRQSLGQGLEFLIYFQGNSAPDKSGLPSDRFSAERTGGSVSTLTIQRTQQEDSAVYLCASSFLNGEQFFGPGTRLTVL.